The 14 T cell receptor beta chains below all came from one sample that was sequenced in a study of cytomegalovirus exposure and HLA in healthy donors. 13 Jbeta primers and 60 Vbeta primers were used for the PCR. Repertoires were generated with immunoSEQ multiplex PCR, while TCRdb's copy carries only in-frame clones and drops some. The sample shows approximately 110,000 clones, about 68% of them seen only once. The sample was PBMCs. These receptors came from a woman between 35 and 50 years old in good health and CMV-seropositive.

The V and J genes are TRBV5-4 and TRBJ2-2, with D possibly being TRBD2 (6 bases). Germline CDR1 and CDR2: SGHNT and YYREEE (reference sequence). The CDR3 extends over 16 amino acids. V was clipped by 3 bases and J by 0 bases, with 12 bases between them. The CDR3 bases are TGTGCCAGCAGCTCCGCCCAGCGGGCGAACACCGGGGAGCTGTTTTTT. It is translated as CASSSAQRANTGELFF. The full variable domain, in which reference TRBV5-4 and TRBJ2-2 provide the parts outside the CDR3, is ETGVTQSPTHLIKTRGQQVTLRCSSQSGHNTVSWYQQALGQGPQFIFQYYREEENGRGNFPPRFSGLQFPNYSSELNVNALELDDSALYLCASSSAQRANTGELFFGEGSRLTVL.

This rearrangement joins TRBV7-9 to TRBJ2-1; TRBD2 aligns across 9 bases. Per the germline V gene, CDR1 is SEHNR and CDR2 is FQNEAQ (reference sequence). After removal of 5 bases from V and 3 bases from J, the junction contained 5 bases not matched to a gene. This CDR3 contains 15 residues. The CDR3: CASSLQREVYNEQFF. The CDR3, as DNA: TGTGCCAGCAGCCTCCAGCGGGAGGTCTACAATGAGCAGTTCTTC. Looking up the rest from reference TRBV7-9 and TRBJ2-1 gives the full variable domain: DTGVSQNPRHKITKRGQNVTFRCDPISEHNRLYWYRQTLGQGPEFLTYFQNEAQLEKSRLLSDRFSAERPKGSFSTLEIQRTEQGDSAMYLCASSLQREVYNEQFFGPGTRLTVL.

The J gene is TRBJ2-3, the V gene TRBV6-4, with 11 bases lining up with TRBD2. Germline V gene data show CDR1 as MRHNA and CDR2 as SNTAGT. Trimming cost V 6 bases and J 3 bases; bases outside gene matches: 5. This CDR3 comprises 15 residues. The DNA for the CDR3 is TGTGCCAGCAGGCCACTAGCGGGAGCAACAGATACGCAGTATTTT. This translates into CASRPLAGATDTQYF.

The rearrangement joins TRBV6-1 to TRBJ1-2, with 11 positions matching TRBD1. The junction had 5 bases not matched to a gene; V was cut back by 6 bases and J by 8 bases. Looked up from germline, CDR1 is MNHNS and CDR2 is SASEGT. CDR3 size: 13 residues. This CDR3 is CASSGQGARGYTF. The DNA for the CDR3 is TGTGCCAGCAGCGGACAGGGGGCGCGAGGCTACACCTTC.

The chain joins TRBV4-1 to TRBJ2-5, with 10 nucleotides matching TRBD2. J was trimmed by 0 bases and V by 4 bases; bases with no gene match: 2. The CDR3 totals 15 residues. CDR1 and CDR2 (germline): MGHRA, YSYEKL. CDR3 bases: TGCGCCAGCAGCCCCCTAGCGGGGGACCAAGAGACCCAGTACTTC. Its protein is CASSPLAGDQETQYF.

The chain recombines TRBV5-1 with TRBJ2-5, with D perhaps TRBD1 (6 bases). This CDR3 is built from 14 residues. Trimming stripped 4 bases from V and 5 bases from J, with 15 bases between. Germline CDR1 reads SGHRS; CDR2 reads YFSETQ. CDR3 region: CASSVAGVGETQYF. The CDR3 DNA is TGCGCCAGCAGCGTGGCAGGGGTTGGTGAGACCCAGTACTTC.

The CDR3 DNA reads TGTGCCAGCAGTGAGGCGGCTAGCGGGCACAATGAGCAGTTCTTC. Its translation is CASSEAASGHNEQFF. This chain links TRBV9 with TRBJ2-1, with 8 nucleotides matching TRBD2. The CDR3 extends over 15 amino acids. Germline V gene data show CDR1 as SGDLS and CDR2 as YYNGEE. After removal of 5 bases from V and 5 bases from J, the junction contained 9 bases not matched to a gene. Full variable domain (missing parts from reference TRBV9 and TRBJ2-1): DSGVTQTPKHLITATGQRVTLRCSPRSGDLSVYWYQQSLDQGLQFLIQYYNGEERAKGNILERFSAQQFPDLHSELNLSSLELGDSALYFCASSEAASGHNEQFFGPGTRLTVL.

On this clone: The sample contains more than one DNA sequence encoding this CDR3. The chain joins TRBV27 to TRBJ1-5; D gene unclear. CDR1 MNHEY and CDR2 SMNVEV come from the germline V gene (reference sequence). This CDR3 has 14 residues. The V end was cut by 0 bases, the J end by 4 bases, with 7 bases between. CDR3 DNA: TGTGCCAGCAGTTTATCCAGAGGAAATCAGCCCCAGCATTTT. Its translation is CASSLSRGNQPQHF.

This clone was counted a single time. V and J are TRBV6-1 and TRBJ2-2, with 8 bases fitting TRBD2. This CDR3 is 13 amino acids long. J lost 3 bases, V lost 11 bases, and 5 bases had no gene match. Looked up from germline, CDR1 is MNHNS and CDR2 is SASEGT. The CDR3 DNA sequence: TGTGCCGGCGGGAGGATGGACACCGGGGAGCTGTTTTTT. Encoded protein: CAGGRMDTGELFF.

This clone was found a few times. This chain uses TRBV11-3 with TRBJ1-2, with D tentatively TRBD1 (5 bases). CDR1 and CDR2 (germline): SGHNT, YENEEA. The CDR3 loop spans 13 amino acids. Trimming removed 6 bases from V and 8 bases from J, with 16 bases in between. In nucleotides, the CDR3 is TGTGCCAGCAGTTCTACTCAGGGTTTGGGCTACACCTTC. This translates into CASSSTQGLGYTF.

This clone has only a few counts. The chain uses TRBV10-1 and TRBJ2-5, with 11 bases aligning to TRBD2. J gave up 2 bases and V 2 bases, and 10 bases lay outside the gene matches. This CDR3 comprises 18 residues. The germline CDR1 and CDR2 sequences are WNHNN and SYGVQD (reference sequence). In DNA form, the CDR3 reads TGCGCCAGCAGTGAGCCTAGGACTAGCGGGTGGGGGCAAGAGACCCAGTACTTC. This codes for CASSEPRTSGWGQETQYF.

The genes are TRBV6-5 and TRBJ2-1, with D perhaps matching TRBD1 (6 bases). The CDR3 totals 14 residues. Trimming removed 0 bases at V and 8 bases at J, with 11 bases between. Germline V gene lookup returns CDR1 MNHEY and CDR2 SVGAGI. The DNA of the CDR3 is TGTGCCAGCAGTTACTCGACAGGTAAAGATGAGCAGTTCTTC. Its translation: CASSYSTGKDEQFF.

CDR3 sequence: CASSFAASGRYEQYF. CDR3 coding DNA: TGTGCCAGCAGCTTTGCAGCTAGCGGGCGGTACGAGCAGTACTTC. The rearrangement uses TRBV7-9 and TRBJ2-7; 8 bases match TRBD2. The CDR3 has 15 amino acids. Germline trimming cut 3 bases from V and 4 bases from J; bases unmatched to any gene: 8. Germline V gene sequence: CDR1 SEHNR, CDR2 FQNEAQ (reference sequence). The full variable domain, completed using reference TRBV7-9 and TRBJ2-7, is DTGVSQNPRHKITKRGQNVTFRCDPISEHNRLYWYRQTLGQGPEFLTYFQNEAQLEKSRLLSDRFSAERPKGSFSTLEIQRTEQGDSAMYLCASSFAASGRYEQYFGPGTRLTVT.

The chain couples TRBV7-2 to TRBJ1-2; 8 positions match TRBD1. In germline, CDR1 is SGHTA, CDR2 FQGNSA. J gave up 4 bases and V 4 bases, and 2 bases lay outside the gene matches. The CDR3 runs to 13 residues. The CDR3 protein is CASSSGGGYGYTF. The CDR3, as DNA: TGTGCCAGCAGCTCAGGGGGCGGCTATGGCTACACCTTC.